This TCR beta chain emerged from a study of blood T cell repertoires in COVID-19. The repertoire was sequenced with immunoSEQ multiplex PCR; TCRdb's copy has only in-frame clones and lacks some. Of some 300,000 clones detected, roughly 89% appear once; the ten largest clones hold around 9%. Germline V gene sequence: CDR1 SGDLS, CDR2 YYNGEE. This CDR3 spans 16 amino acids. The J segment lost 7 bases and the V segment lost 0 bases, leaving 5 bases of the junction unmatched. This TCR derives from a woman in her 30s who had recovered from COVID-19. J is TRBJ1-6 and V is TRBV9, with TRBD1 matching over 9 bases. The material sequenced was PBMCs or T cells enriched from blood (not recorded which). CDR3 in amino acids: CASSVATGGLNSPLHF. DNA for the CDR3: TGTGCCAGCAGCGTAGCTACAGGGGGCTTGAATTCACCCCTCCACTTT.